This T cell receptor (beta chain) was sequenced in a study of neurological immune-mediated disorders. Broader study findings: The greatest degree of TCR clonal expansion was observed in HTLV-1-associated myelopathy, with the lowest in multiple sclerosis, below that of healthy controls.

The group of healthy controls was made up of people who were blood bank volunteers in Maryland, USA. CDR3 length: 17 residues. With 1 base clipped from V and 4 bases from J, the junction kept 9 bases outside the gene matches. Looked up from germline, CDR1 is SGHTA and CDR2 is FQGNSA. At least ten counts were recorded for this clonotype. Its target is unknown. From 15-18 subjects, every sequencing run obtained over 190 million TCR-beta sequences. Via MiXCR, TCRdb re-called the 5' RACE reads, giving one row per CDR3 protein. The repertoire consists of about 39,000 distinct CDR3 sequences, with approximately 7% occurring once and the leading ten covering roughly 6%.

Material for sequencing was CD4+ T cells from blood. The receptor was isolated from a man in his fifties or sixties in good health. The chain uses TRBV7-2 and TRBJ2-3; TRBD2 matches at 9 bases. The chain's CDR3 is CASSLEALLAGPDTQYF. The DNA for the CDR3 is TGTGCCAGCAGCTTAGAGGCCCTCCTAGCGGGACCAGATACGCAGTATTTT.